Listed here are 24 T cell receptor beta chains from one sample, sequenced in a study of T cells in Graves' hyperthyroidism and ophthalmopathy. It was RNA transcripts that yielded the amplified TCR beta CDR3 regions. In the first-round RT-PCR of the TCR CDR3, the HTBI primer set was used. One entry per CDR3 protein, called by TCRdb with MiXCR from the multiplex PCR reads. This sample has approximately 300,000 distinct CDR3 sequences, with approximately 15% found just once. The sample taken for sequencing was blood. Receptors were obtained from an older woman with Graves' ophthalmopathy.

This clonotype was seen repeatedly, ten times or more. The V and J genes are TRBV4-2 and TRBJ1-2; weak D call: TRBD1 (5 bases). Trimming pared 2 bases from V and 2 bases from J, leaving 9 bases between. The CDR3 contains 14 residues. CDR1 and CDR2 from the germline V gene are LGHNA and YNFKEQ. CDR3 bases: TGTGCCAGCAGCCAAACCCAGGGCAACTATGGCTACACCTTC. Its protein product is CASSQTQGNYGYTF.

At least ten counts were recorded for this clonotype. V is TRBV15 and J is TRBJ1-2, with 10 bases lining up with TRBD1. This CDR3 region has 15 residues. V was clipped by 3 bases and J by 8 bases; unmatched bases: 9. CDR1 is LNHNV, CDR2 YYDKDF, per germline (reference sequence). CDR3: CATSRETGTGEGYTF. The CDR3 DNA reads TGTGCCACCAGCAGGGAAACCGGGACAGGGGAAGGCTACACCTTC.

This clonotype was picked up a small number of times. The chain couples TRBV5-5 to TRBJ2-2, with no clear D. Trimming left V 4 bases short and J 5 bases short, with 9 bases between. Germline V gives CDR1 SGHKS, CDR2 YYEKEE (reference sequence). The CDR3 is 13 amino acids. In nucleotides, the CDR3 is TGTGCCAGCAGCCGGCCGAGTACCGGGGAGCTGTTTTTT. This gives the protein CASSRPSTGELFF.

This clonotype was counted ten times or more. CDR3 in amino acids: CASSDRGVGELFF. The CDR3 bases are TGTGCCAGCAGTGACAGGGGGGTCGGGGAGCTGTTTTTT. This chain joins TRBV2 and TRBJ2-2; TRBD1 might be the D (7 bases). CDR1 is SNHLY, CDR2 FYNNEI, per germline. The germline V and J ends were trimmed by 3 bases and 7 bases, with 9 bases remaining between them. The CDR3 is made up of 13 amino acids.

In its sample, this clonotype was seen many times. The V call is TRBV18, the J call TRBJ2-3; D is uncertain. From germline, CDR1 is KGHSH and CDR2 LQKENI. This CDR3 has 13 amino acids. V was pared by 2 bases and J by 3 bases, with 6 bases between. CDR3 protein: CASSPEGTDTQYF. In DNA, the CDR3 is TGTGCCAGCTCACCAGAAGGAACAGATACGCAGTATTTT.

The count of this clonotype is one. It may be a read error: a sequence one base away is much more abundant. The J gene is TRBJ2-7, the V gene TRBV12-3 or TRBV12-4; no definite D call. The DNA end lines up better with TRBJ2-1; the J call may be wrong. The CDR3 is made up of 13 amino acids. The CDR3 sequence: CASRYSRSYEQFF. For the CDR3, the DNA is TGTGCCAGCAGGTACAGTCGGTCCTACGAGCAGTTCTTC.

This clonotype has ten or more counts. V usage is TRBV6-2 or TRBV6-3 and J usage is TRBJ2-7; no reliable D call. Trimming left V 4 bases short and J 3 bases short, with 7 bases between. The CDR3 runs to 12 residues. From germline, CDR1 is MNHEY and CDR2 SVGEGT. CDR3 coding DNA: TGTGCCAGCAGTTGGACGGACTACGAGCAGTACTTC. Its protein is CASSWTDYEQYF.

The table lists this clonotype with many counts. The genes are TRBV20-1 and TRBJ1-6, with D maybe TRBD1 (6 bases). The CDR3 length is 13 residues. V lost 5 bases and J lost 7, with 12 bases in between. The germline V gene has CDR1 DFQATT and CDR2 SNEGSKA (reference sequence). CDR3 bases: TGCAGTGCTCAGTCAGGGGCCAATTCACCCCTCCACTTT. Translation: CSAQSGANSPLHF.

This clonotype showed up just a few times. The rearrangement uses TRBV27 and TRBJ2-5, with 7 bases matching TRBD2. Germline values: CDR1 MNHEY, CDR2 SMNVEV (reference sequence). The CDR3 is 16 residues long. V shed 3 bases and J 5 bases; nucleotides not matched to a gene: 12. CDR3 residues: CASSFLVGGPEETQYF. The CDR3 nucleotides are TGTGCCAGCAGTTTTTTGGTGGGAGGGCCTGAGGAGACCCAGTACTTC.

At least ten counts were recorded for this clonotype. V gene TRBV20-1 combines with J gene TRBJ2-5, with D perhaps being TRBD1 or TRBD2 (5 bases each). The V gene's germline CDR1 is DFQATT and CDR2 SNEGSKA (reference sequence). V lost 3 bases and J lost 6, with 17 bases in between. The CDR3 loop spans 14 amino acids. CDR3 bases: TGCAGTGCTAGTGACCCTCGAGGGGTAAAGACCCAGTACTTC. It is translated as CSASDPRGVKTQYF.

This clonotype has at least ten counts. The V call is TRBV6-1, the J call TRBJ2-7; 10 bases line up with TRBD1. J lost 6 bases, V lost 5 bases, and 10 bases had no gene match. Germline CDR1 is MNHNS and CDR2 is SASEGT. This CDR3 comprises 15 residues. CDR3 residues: CASSLTGTGVSEQYF. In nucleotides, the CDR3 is TGTGCCAGCAGTTTAACTGGGACAGGGGTCAGCGAGCAGTACTTC.

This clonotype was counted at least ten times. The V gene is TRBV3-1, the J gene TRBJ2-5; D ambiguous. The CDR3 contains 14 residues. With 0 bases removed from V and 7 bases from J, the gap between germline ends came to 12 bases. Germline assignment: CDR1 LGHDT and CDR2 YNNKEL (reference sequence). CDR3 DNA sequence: TGTGCCAGCAGCCAAGACGCCAGTGGAAGGACCCAGTACTTC. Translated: CASSQDASGRTQYF.

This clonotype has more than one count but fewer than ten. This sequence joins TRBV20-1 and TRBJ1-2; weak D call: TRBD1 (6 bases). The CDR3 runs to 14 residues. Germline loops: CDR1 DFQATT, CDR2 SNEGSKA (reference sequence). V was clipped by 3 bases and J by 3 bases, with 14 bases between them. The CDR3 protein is CSAREGGFDYGYTF. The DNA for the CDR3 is TGCAGTGCTAGGGAAGGGGGTTTCGACTATGGCTACACCTTC.

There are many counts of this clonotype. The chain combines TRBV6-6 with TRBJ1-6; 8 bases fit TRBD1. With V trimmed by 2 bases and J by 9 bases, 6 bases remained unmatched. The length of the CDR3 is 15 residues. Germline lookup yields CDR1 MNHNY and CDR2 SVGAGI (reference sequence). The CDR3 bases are TGTGCCAGCAGTTACATTCAGGGGGCTGGTTCACCCCTCCACTTT. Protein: CASSYIQGAGSPLHF.

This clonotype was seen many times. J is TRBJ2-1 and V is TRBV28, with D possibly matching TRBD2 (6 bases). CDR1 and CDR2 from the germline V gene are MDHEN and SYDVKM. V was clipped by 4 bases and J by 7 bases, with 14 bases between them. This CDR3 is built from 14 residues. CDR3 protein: CASSSFRGWNEQFF. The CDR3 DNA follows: TGTGCCAGCAGTTCCTTTCGGGGGTGGAATGAGCAGTTCTTC.

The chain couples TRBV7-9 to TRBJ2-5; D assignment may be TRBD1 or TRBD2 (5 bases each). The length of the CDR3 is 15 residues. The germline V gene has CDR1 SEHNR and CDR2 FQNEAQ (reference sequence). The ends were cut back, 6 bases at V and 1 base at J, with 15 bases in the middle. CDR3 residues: CASSQQPGPQETQYF. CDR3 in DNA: TGTGCCAGCAGTCAACAACCGGGACCCCAAGAGACCCAGTACTTC.

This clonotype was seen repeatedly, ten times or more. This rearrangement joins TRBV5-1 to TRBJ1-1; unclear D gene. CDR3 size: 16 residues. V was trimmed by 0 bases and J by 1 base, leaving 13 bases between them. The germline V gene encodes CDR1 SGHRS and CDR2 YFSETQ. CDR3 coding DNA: TGCGCCAGCAGCTTGGCCCCCGAGGGTCAGAACACTGAAGCTTTCTTT. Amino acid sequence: CASSLAPEGQNTEAFF.

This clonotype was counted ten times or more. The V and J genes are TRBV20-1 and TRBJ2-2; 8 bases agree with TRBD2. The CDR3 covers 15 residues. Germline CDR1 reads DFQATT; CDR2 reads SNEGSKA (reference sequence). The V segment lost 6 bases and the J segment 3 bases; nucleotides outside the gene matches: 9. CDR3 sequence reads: CSAYRTSGDTGELFF. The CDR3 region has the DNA TGCAGTGCCTACCGAACTAGCGGAGACACCGGGGAGCTGTTTTTT.

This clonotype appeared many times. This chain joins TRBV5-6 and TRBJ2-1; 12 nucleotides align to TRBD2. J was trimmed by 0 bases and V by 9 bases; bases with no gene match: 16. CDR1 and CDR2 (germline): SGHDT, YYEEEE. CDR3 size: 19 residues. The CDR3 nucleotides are TGTGCCATCCCACCAACTAGCGGGAGGCAACACAACTCCTACAATGAGCAGTTCTTC. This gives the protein CAIPPTSGRQHNSYNEQFF.

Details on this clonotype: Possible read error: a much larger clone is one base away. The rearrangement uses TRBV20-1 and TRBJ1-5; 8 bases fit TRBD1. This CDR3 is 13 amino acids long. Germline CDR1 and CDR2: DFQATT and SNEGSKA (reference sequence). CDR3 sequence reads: CSARGDRNQPRHF. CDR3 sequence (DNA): TGCAGTGCTAGGGGGGACAGGAATCAGCCCCGGCATTTT.

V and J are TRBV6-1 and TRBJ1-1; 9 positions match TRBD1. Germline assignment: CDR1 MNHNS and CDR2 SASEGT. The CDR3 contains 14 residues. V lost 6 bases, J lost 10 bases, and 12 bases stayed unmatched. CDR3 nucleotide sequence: TGTGCCAGCAGGGAACAGGGGGCCGGTTTGGGAGCTTTCTTT. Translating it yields CASREQGAGLGAFF.

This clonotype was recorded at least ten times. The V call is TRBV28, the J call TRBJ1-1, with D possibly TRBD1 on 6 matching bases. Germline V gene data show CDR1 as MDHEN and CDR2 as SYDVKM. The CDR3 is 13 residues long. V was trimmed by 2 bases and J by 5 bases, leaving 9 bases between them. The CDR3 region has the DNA TGTGCCAGCAGTTTAGGACAGATAACTGAAGCTTTCTTT. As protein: CASSLGQITEAFF.

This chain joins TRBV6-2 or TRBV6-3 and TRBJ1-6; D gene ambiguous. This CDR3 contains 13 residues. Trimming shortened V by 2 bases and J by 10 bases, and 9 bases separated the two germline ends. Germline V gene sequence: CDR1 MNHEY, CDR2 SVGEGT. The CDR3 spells CASSYKARSPLHF. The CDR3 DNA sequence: TGTGCCAGCAGTTACAAGGCCCGGTCACCCCTCCACTTT.

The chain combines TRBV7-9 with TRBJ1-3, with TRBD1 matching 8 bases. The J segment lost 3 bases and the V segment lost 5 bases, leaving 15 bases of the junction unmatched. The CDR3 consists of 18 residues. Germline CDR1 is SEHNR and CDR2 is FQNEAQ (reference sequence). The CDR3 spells CASSPLSGQGARGNTIYF. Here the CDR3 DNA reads TGTGCCAGCAGCCCCCTGTCCGGGCAGGGGGCGCGTGGAAACACCATATATTTT.